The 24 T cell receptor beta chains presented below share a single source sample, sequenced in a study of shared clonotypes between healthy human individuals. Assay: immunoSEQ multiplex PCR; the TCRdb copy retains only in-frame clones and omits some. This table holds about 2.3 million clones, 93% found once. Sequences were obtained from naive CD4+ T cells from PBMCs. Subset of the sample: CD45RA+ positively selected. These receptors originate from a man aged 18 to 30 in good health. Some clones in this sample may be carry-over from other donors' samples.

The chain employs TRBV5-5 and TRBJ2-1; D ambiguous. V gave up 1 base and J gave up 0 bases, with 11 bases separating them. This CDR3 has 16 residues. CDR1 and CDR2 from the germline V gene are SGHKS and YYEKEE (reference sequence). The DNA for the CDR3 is TGTGCCAGCAGCTTGCGTACGGCTAGCTCCTACAATGAGCAGTTCTTC. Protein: CASSLRTASSYNEQFF.

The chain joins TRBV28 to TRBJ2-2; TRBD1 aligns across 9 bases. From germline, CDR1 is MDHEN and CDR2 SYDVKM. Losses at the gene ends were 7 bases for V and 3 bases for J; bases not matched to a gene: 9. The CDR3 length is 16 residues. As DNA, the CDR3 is TGTGCCAGCACACCGTTGGGACAGGGTCACACCGGGGAGCTGTTTTTT. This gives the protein CASTPLGQGHTGELFF.

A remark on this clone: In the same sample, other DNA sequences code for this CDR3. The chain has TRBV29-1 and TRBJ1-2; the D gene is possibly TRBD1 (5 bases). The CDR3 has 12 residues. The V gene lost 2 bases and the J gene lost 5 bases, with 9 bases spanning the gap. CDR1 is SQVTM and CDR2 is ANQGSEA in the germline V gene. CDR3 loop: CSVERQGYGYTF. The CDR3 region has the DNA TGCAGCGTTGAAAGGCAGGGTTATGGCTACACCTTC.

The CDR3 here is CASSLLPGEELFF. The DNA for the CDR3 is TGTGCCAGCAGCTTGTTGCCGGGCGAGGAGCTGTTTTTT. This chain links TRBV5-4 with TRBJ2-2; D remains unclear. V gave up 1 base and J gave up 10 bases, with 11 bases separating them. CDR3 size: 13 residues. Germline V gene data show CDR1 as SGHNT and CDR2 as YYREEE (reference sequence). The variable domain in full, with the rest retrieved from reference TRBV5-4 and TRBJ2-2, is ETGVTQSPTHLIKTRGQQVTLRCSSQSGHNTVSWYQQALGQGPQFIFQYYREEENGRGNFPPRFSGLQFPNYSSELNVNALELDDSALYLCASSLLPGEELFFGEGSRLTVL.

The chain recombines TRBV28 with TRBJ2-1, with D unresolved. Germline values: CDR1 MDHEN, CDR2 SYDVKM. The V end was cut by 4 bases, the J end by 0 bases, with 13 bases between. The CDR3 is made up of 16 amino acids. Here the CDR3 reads CASSSPQLGSYNEQFF. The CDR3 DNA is TGTGCCAGCAGTTCCCCCCAGTTAGGCTCCTACAATGAGCAGTTCTTC.

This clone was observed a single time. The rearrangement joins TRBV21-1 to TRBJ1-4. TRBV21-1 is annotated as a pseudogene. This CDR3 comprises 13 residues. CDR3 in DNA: TGTGCCAGCAGCGGGGCTGGGAGCGAAAAACTGTTTTTT. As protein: CASSGAGSEKLFF.

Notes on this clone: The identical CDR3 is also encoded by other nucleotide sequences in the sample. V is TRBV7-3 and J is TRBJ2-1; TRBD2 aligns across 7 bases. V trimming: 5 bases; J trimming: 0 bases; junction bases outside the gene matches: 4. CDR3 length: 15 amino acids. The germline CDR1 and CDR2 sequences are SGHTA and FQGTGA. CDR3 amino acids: CASSPGGGSYNEQFF. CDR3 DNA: TGTGCCAGCAGCCCGGGGGGAGGCTCCTACAATGAGCAGTTCTTC.

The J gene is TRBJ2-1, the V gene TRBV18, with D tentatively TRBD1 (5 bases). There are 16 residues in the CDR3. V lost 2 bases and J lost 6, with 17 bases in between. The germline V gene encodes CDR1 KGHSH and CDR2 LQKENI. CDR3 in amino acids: CASSPSAGRVGNEQFF. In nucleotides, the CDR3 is TGTGCCAGCTCACCATCGGCAGGCAGGGTGGGCAATGAGCAGTTCTTC.

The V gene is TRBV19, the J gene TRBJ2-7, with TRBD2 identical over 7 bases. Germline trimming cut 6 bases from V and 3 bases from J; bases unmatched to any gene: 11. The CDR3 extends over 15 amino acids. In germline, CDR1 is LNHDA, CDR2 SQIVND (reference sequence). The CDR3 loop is CASSDSLAWGYEQYF. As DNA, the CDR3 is TGTGCCAGTAGCGACTCACTAGCGTGGGGCTACGAGCAGTACTTC.

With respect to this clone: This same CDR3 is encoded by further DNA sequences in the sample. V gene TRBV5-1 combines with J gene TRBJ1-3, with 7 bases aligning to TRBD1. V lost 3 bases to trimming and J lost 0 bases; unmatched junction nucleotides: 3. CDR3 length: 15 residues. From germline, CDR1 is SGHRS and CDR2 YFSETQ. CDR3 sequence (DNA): TGCGCCAGCAGCTCAGGGGGAGGCTCTGGAAACACCATATATTTT. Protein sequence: CASSSGGGSGNTIYF.

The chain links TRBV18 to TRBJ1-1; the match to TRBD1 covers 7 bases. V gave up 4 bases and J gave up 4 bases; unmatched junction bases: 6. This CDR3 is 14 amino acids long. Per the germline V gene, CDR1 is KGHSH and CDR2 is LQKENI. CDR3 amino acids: CASSRGQGGTEAFF. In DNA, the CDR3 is TGTGCCAGCTCACGGGGGCAGGGGGGCACTGAAGCTTTCTTT.

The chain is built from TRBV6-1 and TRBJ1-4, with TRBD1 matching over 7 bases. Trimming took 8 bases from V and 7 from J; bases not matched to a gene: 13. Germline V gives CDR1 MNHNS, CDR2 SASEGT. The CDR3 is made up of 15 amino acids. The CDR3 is CASRGQPASPEKLFF. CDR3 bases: TGTGCCAGCCGGGGACAGCCCGCATCCCCTGAAAAACTGTTTTTT.

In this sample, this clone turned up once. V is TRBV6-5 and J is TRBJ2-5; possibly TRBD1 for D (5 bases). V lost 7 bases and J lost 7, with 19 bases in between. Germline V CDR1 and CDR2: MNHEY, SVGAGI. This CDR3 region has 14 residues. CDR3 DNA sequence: TGTGCCAGCAAGGCAGGCTACACAAGGGGGACCCAGTACTTC. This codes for CASKAGYTRGTQYF.

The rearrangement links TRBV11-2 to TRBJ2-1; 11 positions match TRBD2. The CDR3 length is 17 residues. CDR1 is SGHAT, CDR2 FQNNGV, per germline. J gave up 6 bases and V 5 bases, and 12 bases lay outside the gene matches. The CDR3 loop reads CASSRQLLAGASNEQFF. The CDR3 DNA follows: TGTGCCAGCAGCCGGCAGTTACTAGCGGGAGCCTCCAATGAGCAGTTCTTC.

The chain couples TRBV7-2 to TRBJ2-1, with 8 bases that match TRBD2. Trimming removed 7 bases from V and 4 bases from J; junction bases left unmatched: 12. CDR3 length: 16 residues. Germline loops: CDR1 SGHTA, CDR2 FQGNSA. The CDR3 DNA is TGTGCCAGCACCAAAGAACGGACTAGCAGATACAATGAGCAGTTCTTC. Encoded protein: CASTKERTSRYNEQFF.

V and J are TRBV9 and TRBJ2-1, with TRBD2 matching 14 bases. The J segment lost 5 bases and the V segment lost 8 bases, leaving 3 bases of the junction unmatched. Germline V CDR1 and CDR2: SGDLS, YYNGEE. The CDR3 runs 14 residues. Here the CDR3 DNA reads TGTGCCAGTACGGGACTAGCGGGGGACAATGAGCAGTTCTTC. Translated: CASTGLAGDNEQFF.

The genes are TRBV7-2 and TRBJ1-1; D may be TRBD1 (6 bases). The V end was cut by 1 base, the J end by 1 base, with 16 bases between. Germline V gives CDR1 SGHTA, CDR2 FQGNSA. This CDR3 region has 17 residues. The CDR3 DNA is TGTGCCAGCAGCTTAGTAACCCCGAGAGGGGGGAACACTGAAGCTTTCTTT. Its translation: CASSLVTPRGGNTEAFF.

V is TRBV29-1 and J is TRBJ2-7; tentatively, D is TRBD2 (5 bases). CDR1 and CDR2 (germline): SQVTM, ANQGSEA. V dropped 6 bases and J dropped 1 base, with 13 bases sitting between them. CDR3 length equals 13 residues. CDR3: CSVRGPLSYEQYF. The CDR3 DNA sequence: TGCAGCGTACGGGGTCCCCTATCCTACGAGCAGTACTTC.

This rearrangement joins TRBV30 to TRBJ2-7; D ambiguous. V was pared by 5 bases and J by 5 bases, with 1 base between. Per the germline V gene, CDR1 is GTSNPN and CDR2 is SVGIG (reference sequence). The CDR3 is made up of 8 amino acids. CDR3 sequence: CAWDEQYF. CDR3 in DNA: TGTGCCTGGGACGAGCAGTACTTC. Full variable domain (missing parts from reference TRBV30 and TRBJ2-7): SQTIHQWPATLVQPVGSPLSLECTVEGTSNPNLYWYRQAAGRGLQLLFYSVGIGQISSEVPQNLSASRPQDRQFILSSKKLLLSDSGFYLCAWDEQYFGPGTRLTVT.

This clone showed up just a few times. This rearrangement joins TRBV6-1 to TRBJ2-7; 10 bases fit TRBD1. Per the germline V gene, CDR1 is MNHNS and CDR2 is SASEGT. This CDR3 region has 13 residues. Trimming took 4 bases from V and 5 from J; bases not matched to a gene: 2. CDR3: CASSGDRGHEQYF. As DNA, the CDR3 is TGTGCCAGCAGTGGGGACAGGGGCCACGAGCAGTACTTC.

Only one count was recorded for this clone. The CDR3 DNA reads as TGCGCCAGCAGCCAAGTGACAGGGGCTCCCTACGAGCAGTACTTC. As protein: CASSQVTGAPYEQYF. The rearrangement joins TRBV4-1 to TRBJ2-7; TRBD1 agrees at 8 bases. V shed 1 base, J shed 2 bases, and the junction held 4 bases outside the gene matches. The length of the CDR3 is 15 residues. Per germline, CDR1 MGHRA and CDR2 YSYEKL.

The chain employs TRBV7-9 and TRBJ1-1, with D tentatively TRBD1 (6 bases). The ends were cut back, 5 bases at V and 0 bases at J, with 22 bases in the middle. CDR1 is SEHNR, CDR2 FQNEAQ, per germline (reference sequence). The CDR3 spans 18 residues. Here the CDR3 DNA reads TGTGCCAGCAGCCCAGCCGGGCAGGGGTTTTCGTTGAACACTGAAGCTTTCTTT. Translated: CASSPAGQGFSLNTEAFF.

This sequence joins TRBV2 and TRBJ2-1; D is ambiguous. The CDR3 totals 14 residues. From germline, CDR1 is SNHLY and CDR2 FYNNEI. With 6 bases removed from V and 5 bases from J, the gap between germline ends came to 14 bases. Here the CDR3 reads CASSLYVPNNEQFF. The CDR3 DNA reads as TGTGCCAGCAGCTTATACGTCCCTAACAATGAGCAGTTCTTC.

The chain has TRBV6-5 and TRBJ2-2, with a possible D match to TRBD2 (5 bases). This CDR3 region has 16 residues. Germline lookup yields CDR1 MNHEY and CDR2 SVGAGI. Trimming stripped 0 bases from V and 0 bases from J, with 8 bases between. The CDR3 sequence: CASSYSVRANTGELFF. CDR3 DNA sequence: TGTGCCAGCAGTTACTCGGTGCGGGCGAACACCGGGGAGCTGTTTTTT.